The 10 T cell receptor beta chains below were found in one sample sequenced in a study of blood T cell repertoires in COVID-19. Method: immunoSEQ multiplex PCR; TCRdb's copy keeps in-frame clones and lacks some. The sample has around 69,000 clones, 75% to 85% seen once; the top ten hold 20% to 25%. Input material: peripheral blood. All receptors derive from a man aged 50 to 59 with acute or convalescent COVID-19.

This clone showed up just once. This chain connects TRBV24-1 to TRBJ2-7; D possibly corresponds to TRBD1 (6 bases). The germline CDR1 and CDR2 sequences are KGHDR and SFDVKD. Between the trimmed V and J ends, which lost 4 bases and 0 bases, there was a span of 15 bases. This CDR3 has 16 residues. CDR3 in DNA: TGTGCCACCAGTGACTCCGGGACACGGAGCTCCTACGAGCAGTACTTC. This codes for CATSDSGTRSSYEQYF.

The genes are TRBV3-1 (or the pseudogene TRBV3-2) and TRBJ1-1; maybe TRBD1 (6 bases). The CDR3 totals 14 residues. Germline V gene data show CDR1 as LGHDT and CDR2 as YNNKEL (reference sequence). V was cut by 3 bases and J by 8 bases, with 16 bases left in between. The CDR3 sequence: CASSHRGAGAEAFF. The CDR3 bases are TGTGCCAGCAGCCACAGGGGCGCAGGGGCGGAAGCTTTCTTT.

CDR3 DNA: TGTGCCAGCAGCAGGGGACTACTTCGTACAGATACGCAGTATTTT. The encoded protein is CASSRGLLRTDTQYF. V usage is TRBV11-2 and J usage is TRBJ2-3; 7 bases agree with TRBD2. From germline, CDR1 is SGHAT and CDR2 FQNNGV. The CDR3 contains 15 residues. With V trimmed by 5 bases and J by 3 bases, 8 bases remained unmatched. Supplemented by reference TRBV11-2 and TRBJ2-3, the full variable domain reads EAGVAQSPRYKIIEKRQSVAFWCNPISGHATLYWYQQILGQGPKLLIQFQNNGVVDDSQLPKDRFSAERLKGVDSTLKIQPAKLEDSAVYLCASSRGLLRTDTQYFGPGTRLTVL.

The genes are TRBV7-3 and TRBJ2-1, with 9 positions matching TRBD2. V shed 0 bases and J 5 bases; nucleotides not matched to a gene: 5. In germline, CDR1 is SGHTA, CDR2 FQGTGA. The CDR3 is 16 residues long. CDR3 coding DNA: TGTGCCAGCAGCTTAACGCCTAGCGGGGCGAACAATGAGCAGTTCTTC. This gives the protein CASSLTPSGANNEQFF. Full variable domain (remainder filled in from reference TRBV7-3 and TRBJ2-1): GAGVSQTPSNKVTEKGKYVELRCDPISGHTALYWYRQSLGQGPEFLIYFQGTGAADDSGLPNDRFFAVRPEGSVSTLKIQRTERGDSAVYLCASSLTPSGANNEQFFGPGTRLTVL.

V gene TRBV3-1 (or the pseudogene TRBV3-2) combines with J gene TRBJ2-2; TRBD2 is a possible D gene (6 bases). Germline-derived CDR1 and CDR2 are LGHDT and YNNKEL (reference sequence). The ends were cut back, 0 bases at V and 7 bases at J, with 9 bases in the middle. CDR3 length: 14 amino acids. CDR3 bases: TGTGCCAGCAGCCAAGATCCCGGGGGCGGGGAGCTGTTTTTT. This gives the protein CASSQDPGGGELFF.

V is TRBV18 and J is TRBJ2-5, with 8 positions matching TRBD1. J gave up 5 bases and V 1 base, and 6 bases lay outside the gene matches. This CDR3 is 15 amino acids long. CDR1 is KGHSH and CDR2 is LQKENI in the germline V gene. CDR3 residues: CASSPRTGGFETQYF. CDR3 sequence (DNA): TGTGCCAGCTCACCACGTACAGGGGGATTTGAGACCCAGTACTTC.

The V and J genes are TRBV4-1 and TRBJ1-2; 7 nucleotides align to TRBD1. With V trimmed by 4 bases and J by 2 bases, 7 bases remained unmatched. The germline gives CDR1 MGHRA, CDR2 YSYEKL. There are 15 residues in the CDR3. Written as DNA, the CDR3 is TGCGCCAGCAGCCCTTCACAGGGGTCCAACTATGGCTACACCTTC. This translates into CASSPSQGSNYGYTF.

This clone is a singleton in its sample. The genes are TRBV14 and TRBJ2-7; 8 nucleotides match TRBD1. With 4 bases clipped from V and 5 bases from J, the junction kept 7 bases outside the gene matches. This CDR3 comprises 14 residues. From germline, CDR1 is SGHDN and CDR2 FVKESK. In DNA, the CDR3 is TGTGCCAGCAGCCTCTGGACAGGGAGCCACGAGCAGTACTTC. Its protein product is CASSLWTGSHEQYF. Variable domain in full (rest from reference TRBV14 and TRBJ2-7): EAGVTQFPSHSVIEKGQTVTLRCDPISGHDNLYWYRRVMGKEIKFLLHFVKESKQDESGMPNNRFLAERTGGTYSTLKVQPAELEDSGVYFCASSLWTGSHEQYFGPGTRLTVT.

V is TRBV7-8 and J is TRBJ1-4; unclear D gene. Germline CDR1 reads SGHVS; CDR2 reads FQNEAQ. The CDR3 is made up of 14 amino acids. Trimming stripped 1 base from V and 5 bases from J, with 8 bases between. The CDR3 sequence is CASSLVFRNEKLFF. CDR3 bases: TGTGCCAGCAGCTTAGTGTTCAGAAATGAAAAACTGTTTTTT. The complete variable domain, with remaining parts taken from reference TRBV7-8 and TRBJ1-4, reads GAGVSQSPRYKVAKRGQDVALRCDPISGHVSLFWYQQALGQGPEFLTYFQNEAQLDKSGLPSDRFFAERPEGSVSTLKIQRTQQEDSAVYLCASSLVFRNEKLFFGSGTQLSVL.

The chain recombines TRBV6-5 with TRBJ2-6; D remains unclear. CDR1 is MNHEY, CDR2 SVGAGI, per germline. V lost 6 bases and J 0 bases, leaving 9 bases between the germline ends. The CDR3 is 15 residues long. In DNA, the CDR3 is TGTGCCAGCAGCCAATCACTCTCTGGGGCCAACGTCCTGACTTTC. This gives the protein CASSQSLSGANVLTF.